A single sample is the source of the 20 T cell receptor beta chains below, sequenced in a study of cytomegalovirus exposure and HLA in healthy donors. The study ran its PCR with 60 Vbeta and 13 Jbeta primers. Data came from immunoSEQ multiplex PCR; TCRdb stores just in-frame clones and leaves some out. The sample holds around 95,000 clones; approximately 74% are singletons and the top ten take around 2%. Sequencing was done on a sample of PBMCs. The receptor source for this set is a male donor in good health and CMV-seronegative.

The rearrangement uses TRBV19 and TRBJ2-7; 10 bases match TRBD2. J lost 2 bases, V lost 4 bases, and 5 bases had no gene match. Germline values: CDR1 LNHDA, CDR2 SQIVND (reference sequence). The CDR3 loop spans 15 amino acids. CDR3 in amino acids: CASSRGLAAAYEQYF. DNA of the CDR3: TGTGCCAGTAGTAGAGGACTAGCGGCAGCCTACGAGCAGTACTTC.

The rearrangement links TRBV30 to TRBJ2-1; 12 nucleotides align to TRBD2. Germline-derived CDR1 and CDR2 are GTSNPN and SVGIG (reference sequence). The CDR3 consists of 17 residues. V shed 3 bases, J shed 8 bases, and the junction held 14 bases outside the gene matches. The CDR3 reads CAWRSWGWTSGKDEQFF. CDR3 coding DNA: TGTGCCTGGAGGTCCTGGGGGTGGACTAGCGGGAAAGATGAGCAGTTCTTC.

This clone was observed a handful of times. In DNA form, the CDR3 reads TGTGCCTTAGGACAGGGGCTGACAGATACGCAGTATTTT. As protein: CALGQGLTDTQYF. The genes are TRBV30 and TRBJ2-3; 9 bases align to TRBD1. The junction had 5 bases not matched to a gene; V was cut back by 7 bases and J by 3 bases. Germline assignment: CDR1 GTSNPN and CDR2 SVGIG (reference sequence). The CDR3 consists of 13 residues.

This clone was observed a handful of times. V gene TRBV18 combines with J gene TRBJ1-5, with D uncertain. The CDR3 loop spans 14 amino acids. The V end lost 3 bases, the J end lost 3 bases, and 9 bases lay between the germline ends. CDR1 KGHSH and CDR2 LQKENI come from the germline V gene. CDR3 bases: TGTGCCAGCTCACCGGAGAGAAACAATCAGCCCCAGCATTTT. It is translated as CASSPERNNQPQHF.

V and J are TRBV7-2 and TRBJ1-2; D is possibly TRBD1 (6 bases). Trimming left V 2 bases short and J 3 bases short, with 10 bases between. Germline CDR1 and CDR2: SGHTA and FQGNSA. This CDR3 has 14 residues. CDR3 nucleotides: TGTGCCAGCAGCTTAACAGGACAGTACTATGGCTACACCTTC. As protein: CASSLTGQYYGYTF.

This chain uses TRBV7-9 with TRBJ1-3, with unresolved D. The CDR3 loop spans 18 amino acids. CDR1 is SEHNR and CDR2 is FQNEAQ in the germline V gene (reference sequence). The V gene lost 1 base and the J gene lost 8 bases, with 24 bases spanning the gap. The CDR3, as DNA: TGTGCCAGCAGCTTAGGGAGGACGGTCTCCCTGGAAATTGACACCATATATTTT. Residues: CASSLGRTVSLEIDTIYF. Filled out from reference TRBV7-9 and TRBJ1-3, the complete variable domain reads DTGVSQNPRHKITKRGQNVTFRCDPISEHNRLYWYRQTLGQGPEFLTYFQNEAQLEKSRLLSDRFSAERPKGSFSTLEIQRTEQGDSAMYLCASSLGRTVSLEIDTIYFGEGSWLTVV.

The rearrangement uses TRBV11-2 and TRBJ2-7; 11 bases fit TRBD2. Germline CDR1 reads SGHAT; CDR2 reads FQNNGV. J was trimmed by 3 bases and V by 5 bases; bases with no gene match: 6. This CDR3 is built from 15 residues. The CDR3 DNA is TGTGCCAGCAGCGGGACTAGCGGAGCCTTCTACGAGCAGTACTTC. This translates into CASSGTSGAFYEQYF. The variable domain in full, completed from reference TRBV11-2 and TRBJ2-7, reads EAGVAQSPRYKIIEKRQSVAFWCNPISGHATLYWYQQILGQGPKLLIQFQNNGVVDDSQLPKDRFSAERLKGVDSTLKIQPAKLEDSAVYLCASSGTSGAFYEQYFGPGTRLTVT.

This clone was picked up a small number of times. The J gene is TRBJ1-2, the V gene TRBV28; possible D gene TRBD1, 6 bases. The CDR3 consists of 14 residues. Germline V lookup: CDR1 MDHEN, CDR2 SYDVKM. V was cut by 6 bases and J by 8 bases, with 19 bases left in between. The CDR3 spells CASSTSSITGGYTF. CDR3 nucleotides: TGTGCCAGCAGCACCTCCTCCATCACAGGGGGCTACACCTTC.

The rearrangement uses TRBV28 and TRBJ2-3; the D is unclear. CDR1 is MDHEN and CDR2 is SYDVKM in the germline V gene. The V end was cut by 5 bases, the J end by 10 bases, with 13 bases between. CDR3 length equals 12 residues. This CDR3 reads CASSTIWSAQYF. In DNA form, the CDR3 reads TGTGCCAGCAGTACGATATGGAGCGCGCAGTATTTT.

This clone was recorded a few times. V is TRBV7-6 and J is TRBJ2-5, with 9 bases fitting TRBD1. This CDR3 is 17 amino acids long. CDR1 is SGHVS, CDR2 FNYEAQ, per germline. J was trimmed by 5 bases and V by 3 bases; bases with no gene match: 13. This chain's CDR3 is CASSFPRGQGRDETQYF. The CDR3 region has the DNA TGTGCCAGCAGCTTCCCCAGGGGACAGGGTCGGGACGAGACCCAGTACTTC.

The chain couples TRBV4-3 to TRBJ2-7; a possible D gene is TRBD1 (6 bases). The V end was cut by 0 bases, the J end by 2 bases, with 11 bases between. Germline-derived CDR1 and CDR2 are LGHNA and YSLEER. The CDR3 consists of 15 residues. This CDR3 reads CASSQDRTATYEQYF. As DNA, the CDR3 is TGCGCCAGCAGCCAAGATAGGACAGCCACCTACGAGCAGTACTTC.

The CDR3 reads CASTGTGRDEQYF. In DNA form, the CDR3 reads TGTGCCAGCACCGGGACAGGGCGAGACGAGCAGTACTTC. The V call is TRBV6-5, the J call TRBJ2-7; 9 positions agree with TRBD1. CDR3 length: 13 amino acids. J lost 5 bases, V lost 7 bases, and 6 bases had no gene match. Germline V lookup: CDR1 MNHEY, CDR2 SVGAGI.

The chain employs TRBV10-2 and TRBJ1-3; 7 nucleotides line up with TRBD1. V gave up 6 bases and J gave up 1 base; unmatched junction bases: 6. The CDR3 runs to 15 residues. The germline V gene encodes CDR1 WSHSY and CDR2 SAAADI. DNA of the CDR3: TGCGCCAGCAGAGCAGGGGGATCTTCTGGAAACACCATATATTTT. The encoded protein is CASRAGGSSGNTIYF.

The chain joins TRBV5-1 to TRBJ2-3; tentative D call: TRBD2 (5 bases). Germline V CDR1 and CDR2: SGHRS, YFSETQ. Trimming pared 0 bases from V and 0 bases from J, leaving 11 bases between. This CDR3 region has 16 residues. The CDR3 loop is CASSLVSGLSTDTQYF. The CDR3 nucleotides read TGCGCCAGCAGCTTGGTCAGCGGCCTTAGCACAGATACGCAGTATTTT.

CDR3: CASSITGGDTEAFF. The CDR3 DNA is TGTGCCAGTAGTATAACAGGGGGAGACACTGAAGCTTTCTTT. The V and J genes are TRBV19 and TRBJ1-1, with 8 bases identical to TRBD1. Unmatched junction bases numbered 2, after V lost 2 bases and J lost 3 bases. Germline CDR1 LNHDA, CDR2 SQIVND (reference sequence). This CDR3 spans 14 amino acids.

This clone was counted a few times. V and J are TRBV14 and TRBJ1-2; TRBD1 matches at 7 bases. This CDR3 spans 13 amino acids. Germline-derived CDR1 and CDR2 are SGHDN and FVKESK. Trimming at V came to 2 bases and at J to 7 bases, leaving 4 bases not matched to a gene. The CDR3 DNA reads as TGTGCCAGCAGCCAAATAAGGGGGCGTGGCTACACCTTC. Protein sequence: CASSQIRGRGYTF.

The V and J genes are TRBV5-1 and TRBJ2-2; possible D gene TRBD1, 6 bases. The CDR3 is made up of 17 amino acids. Germline V gene lookup returns CDR1 SGHRS and CDR2 YFSETQ. V dropped 4 bases and J dropped 0 bases, with 16 bases sitting between them. The chain's CDR3 is CASSLSPGTTNTGELFF. The CDR3 DNA follows: TGCGCCAGCAGCCTCTCACCCGGGACAACGAACACCGGGGAGCTGTTTTTT.

V gene TRBV27 combines with J gene TRBJ1-1; D is uncertain. Trimming shortened V by 3 bases and J by 3 bases, and 17 bases separated the two germline ends. The CDR3 is 16 amino acids. Germline CDR1 is MNHEY and CDR2 is SMNVEV (reference sequence). The CDR3 is CASSFNHRTFDTEAFF. The CDR3 DNA reads as TGTGCCAGCAGTTTCAATCACCGGACTTTCGACACTGAAGCTTTCTTT.

This rearrangement joins TRBV30 to TRBJ2-7, with 10 bases aligning to TRBD1. J gave up 0 bases and V 3 bases, and 17 bases lay outside the gene matches. The germline CDR1 and CDR2 sequences are GTSNPN and SVGIG (reference sequence). The CDR3 covers 19 residues. CDR3 sequence (DNA): TGTGCCTGGAGGAGACAGGGGGCGCTTATAACGGGTAACTCCTACGAGCAGTACTTC. This sequence encodes CAWRRQGALITGNSYEQYF.

This chain joins TRBV6-1 and TRBJ2-7, with D maybe TRBD1 (5 bases). V was cut by 2 bases and J by 4 bases, with 9 bases left in between. There are 13 residues in the CDR3. The germline V gene encodes CDR1 MNHNS and CDR2 SASEGT. The CDR3 DNA is TGTGCCAGCAGTGAACAGGGCGAATACGAGCAGTACTTC. Residues: CASSEQGEYEQYF.